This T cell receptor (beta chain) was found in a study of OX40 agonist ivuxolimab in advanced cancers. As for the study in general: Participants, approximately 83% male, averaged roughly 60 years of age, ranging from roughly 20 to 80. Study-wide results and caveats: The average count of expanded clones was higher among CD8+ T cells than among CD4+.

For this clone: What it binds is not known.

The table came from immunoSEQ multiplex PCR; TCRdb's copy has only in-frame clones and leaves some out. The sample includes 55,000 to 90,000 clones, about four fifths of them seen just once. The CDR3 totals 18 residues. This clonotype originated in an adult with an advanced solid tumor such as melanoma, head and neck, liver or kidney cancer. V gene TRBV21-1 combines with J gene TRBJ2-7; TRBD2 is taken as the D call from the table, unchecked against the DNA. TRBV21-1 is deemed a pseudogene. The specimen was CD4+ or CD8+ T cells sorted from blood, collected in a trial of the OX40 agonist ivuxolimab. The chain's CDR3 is CASSPRKNPRASSYEQYF. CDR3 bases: TGTGCCAGCAGCCCCCGTAAAAATCCGCGGGCTAGCTCCTACGAGCAGTACTTC.